This TCR beta chain was sequenced for a study of blood T cell repertoires in COVID-19. Clones were sequenced by immunoSEQ multiplex PCR, and TCRdb holds only the in-frame ones, with some missing. The table includes hundreds of thousands of clones, over 75% detected once. J lost 2 bases, V lost 0 bases, and 5 bases had no gene match. The CDR3 extends over 16 amino acids. Germline loops: CDR1 SGHRS, CDR2 YFSETQ. The clonotype was recovered from a man aged 18-30 years with active or convalescent COVID-19. Sequencing was performed on peripheral blood. The chain carries TRBV5-1 and TRBJ1-1; 9 bases line up with TRBD1. DNA of the CDR3: TGCGCCAGCAGCTTGGGATCGGGACAGGGAAACACTGAAGCTTTCTTT. Protein: CASSLGSGQGNTEAFF.